This T cell receptor (beta chain) was sequenced for a study of blood T cell repertoires in COVID-19. Germline V gives CDR1 SNHLY, CDR2 FYNNEI. The CDR3 runs 14 residues. J lost 3 bases, V lost 7 bases, and 6 bases had no gene match. The assay was immunoSEQ multiplex PCR, and TCRdb's table has in-frame clones only and misses some. In the table there are roughly 310,000 clones, over 75% of which are singletons. Cohort 3 recovery required two negative PCRs, clearance, or symptom resolution. The material sequenced was PBMCs or T cells enriched from blood (not recorded which). The chain has TRBV2 and TRBJ1-1, with 9 nucleotides matching TRBD1. This receptor was obtained from a middle-aged woman who had recovered from COVID-19. The CDR3 loop reads CASTAGQGHTEAFF. For the CDR3, the DNA is TGTGCCAGCACCGCCGGACAGGGGCACACTGAAGCTTTCTTT.